This entry lists 15 T cell receptor beta chains sequenced from one sample in a study of blood T cell repertoires in COVID-19. Profiling relied on immunoSEQ multiplex PCR, and the TCRdb table lists in-frame clones only, not all of them. The sample holds 300,000 to 500,000 clones, over 75% seen once. The sequenced sample consisted of PBMCs or T cells enriched from blood (not recorded which). These receptors came from a young woman with acute COVID-19.

Regarding this clone: Additional DNA sequences in this sample encode the identical CDR3. The genes are TRBV20-1 and TRBJ1-1; D ambiguous. The CDR3 consists of 11 residues. The germline gives CDR1 DFQATT, CDR2 SNEGSKA (reference sequence). The V gene lost 3 bases and the J gene lost 1 base, with 3 bases spanning the gap. This CDR3 reads CSASRNTEAFF. CDR3 bases: TGCAGTGCTAGTCGGAACACTGAAGCTTTCTTT.

The rearrangement joins TRBV3-1 (or the pseudogene TRBV3-2) to TRBJ1-1, with D possibly matching TRBD1 (5 bases). The CDR3 consists of 15 residues. CDR1 LGHDT and CDR2 YNNKEL come from the germline V gene (reference sequence). Deletions cut 4 bases from V and 7 bases from J, with 19 bases between. The CDR3: CASSPSSRGGGEAFF. The CDR3 DNA reads TGTGCCAGCAGCCCCTCCTCGAGGGGAGGAGGTGAAGCTTTCTTT.

The chain links TRBV11-3 to TRBJ2-3; the match to TRBD1 covers 7 bases. J lost 8 bases, V lost 5 bases, and 7 bases had no gene match. Germline values: CDR1 SGHNT, CDR2 YENEEA. The CDR3 length is 13 residues. In nucleotides, the CDR3 is TGTGCCAGCAGCCGCAGACAGGGCGGTACGCAGTATTTT. It is translated as CASSRRQGGTQYF.

The chain couples TRBV14 to TRBJ2-3; TRBD2 matches 8 bases. Unmatched junction bases numbered 5, after V lost 4 bases and J lost 2 bases. CDR1 and CDR2 from the germline V gene are SGHDN and FVKESK. This CDR3 is 15 amino acids long. The CDR3 DNA is TGTGCCAGCAGCCCCGGGACTAGGGACACAGATACGCAGTATTTT. Translating gives CASSPGTRDTDTQYF.

The rearrangement joins TRBV9 to TRBJ2-7; 10 nucleotides match TRBD2. The CDR3 sequence is 17 residues long. The V gene's germline CDR1 is SGDLS and CDR2 YYNGEE. V was clipped by 1 base and J by 3 bases; unmatched bases: 10. The CDR3 is CASSVREEAGGYYEQYF. Written as DNA, the CDR3 is TGTGCCAGCAGCGTAAGAGAGGAAGCGGGGGGGTACTACGAGCAGTACTTC.

This clone was recorded a few times. The chain combines TRBV28 with TRBJ1-2; possibly TRBD1 for D (6 bases). Trimming removed 10 bases from V and 8 bases from J, with 11 bases in between. The V gene's germline CDR1 is MDHEN and CDR2 SYDVKM. This CDR3 is 10 amino acids long. The CDR3 loop reads CAIKGDGYTF. In DNA, the CDR3 is TGTGCCATAAAGGGGGACGGCTACACCTTC.

J is TRBJ2-3 and V is TRBV7-2, with D tentatively TRBD2 (7 bases). The germline V and J ends were trimmed by 4 bases and 1 base, with 9 bases remaining between them. The CDR3 sequence is 14 residues long. Germline CDR1 reads SGHTA; CDR2 reads FQGNSA. The CDR3 bases are TGTGCCAGCAGCTGGGGGGGGCGCACAGATACGCAGTATTTT. Protein sequence: CASSWGGRTDTQYF.

J is TRBJ1-5 and V is TRBV10-3; D is ambiguous. The CDR3 loop spans 12 amino acids. Germline V gene sequence: CDR1 ENHRY, CDR2 SYGVKD. CDR3 in DNA: TGTGCTGCAGGAGGAGTGGGCCAGCCCCAGCATTTT. This translates into CAAGGVGQPQHF.

This clone was detected many times. This sequence joins TRBV10-3 and TRBJ1-2, with 9 bases identical to TRBD1. The germline V gene encodes CDR1 ENHRY and CDR2 SYGVKD. This CDR3 has 17 amino acids. Trimming took 0 bases from V and 5 from J; bases not matched to a gene: 10. The CDR3 here is CAISESKQGASTYGYTF. The CDR3 nucleotides are TGTGCCATCAGTGAGTCAAAACAGGGGGCCTCTACTTATGGCTACACCTTC.

About this clone itself: The same CDR3 is also encoded by other DNA sequences in this sample. This chain connects TRBV5-4 to TRBJ1-2, with 8 bases fitting TRBD1. This CDR3 region has 13 residues. Germline V gene data show CDR1 as SGHNT and CDR2 as YYREEE (reference sequence). J was trimmed by 8 bases and V by 1 base; bases with no gene match: 4. The CDR3 DNA is TGTGCCAGCAGCTTGCAGGGGGCCGGAGGCTACACCTTC. It specifies CASSLQGAGGYTF.

V usage is TRBV4-1 and J usage is TRBJ1-6; no reliable D call. The CDR3 length is 14 residues. The V gene's germline CDR1 is MGHRA and CDR2 YSYEKL. V lost 1 base and J lost 7, with 8 bases in between. The CDR3 protein is CASSQVTANSPLHF. Written as DNA, the CDR3 is TGCGCCAGCAGCCAAGTAACAGCCAATTCACCCCTCCACTTT.

CDR3 nucleotides: TGTGCCAGCAGTTTGAGTCTTGGACAGGGCGACAATCAGCCCCAGCATTTT. It specifies CASSLSLGQGDNQPQHF. This chain joins TRBV6-2 or TRBV6-3 and TRBJ1-5; TRBD1 aligns across 8 bases. This CDR3 spans 17 amino acids. V lost 4 bases and J lost 3; bases outside the gene matches: 11. Germline values: CDR1 MNHEY, CDR2 SVGEGT.

CDR3 DNA: TGCGCCAGCAGCCTTGGGTGGGACGGACTATACGAGCAGTACTTC. Protein sequence: CASSLGWDGLYEQYF. The chain links TRBV5-1 to TRBJ2-7; D possibly corresponds to TRBD2 (6 bases). The V end lost 4 bases, the J end lost 4 bases, and 18 bases lay between the germline ends. CDR3 length equals 15 residues. The germline V gene encodes CDR1 SGHRS and CDR2 YFSETQ.

The chain employs TRBV6-2 or TRBV6-3 and TRBJ2-7; no clear D gene. Germline V gene sequence: CDR1 MNHEY, CDR2 SVGEGT. The V end lost 4 bases, the J end lost 1 base, and 8 bases lay between the germline ends. The CDR3 is 13 amino acids. CDR3 in amino acids: CASSSVSSYEQYF. CDR3 bases: TGTGCCAGCAGTTCAGTCAGTTCCTACGAGCAGTACTTC.

The chain is built from TRBV5-6 and TRBJ1-6; D not certain. The ends were cut back, 4 bases at V and 1 base at J, with 9 bases in the middle. CDR1 is SGHDT and CDR2 is YYEEEE in the germline V gene. The CDR3 length is 15 residues. CDR3 residues: CASSHLQSYNSPLHF. The CDR3 region has the DNA TGTGCCAGCAGCCATCTGCAGTCCTATAATTCACCCCTCCACTTT.